One sample yielded the 29 T cell receptor beta chains listed below, sequenced in a study of T cell changes during pregnancy in multiple sclerosis. The method was immunoSEQ multiplex PCR; TCRdb's version includes in-frame clones alone and lacks a portion of them. The table includes over 50,000 clones, around 92% detected once. The sequenced sample was CD4+ T cells from peripheral blood mononuclear cells, obtained in the third trimester of pregnancy. The source of these receptors is a female donor with multiple sclerosis, enrolled in a pregnancy study.

CDR3 amino acids: CASSPGQQETQYF. CDR3 nucleotides: TGTGCCAGCTCACCTGGACAGCAAGAGACCCAGTACTTC. The V and J genes are TRBV18 and TRBJ2-5; D possibly corresponds to TRBD1 (6 bases). The V gene lost 3 bases and the J gene lost 2 bases, with 7 bases spanning the gap. Germline-derived CDR1 and CDR2 are KGHSH and LQKENI. The CDR3 contains 13 residues. Supplemented by reference TRBV18 and TRBJ2-5, the full variable domain reads NAGVMQNPRHLVRRRGQEARLRCSPMKGHSHVYWYRQLPEEGLKFMVYLQKENIIDESGMPKERFSAEFPKEGPSILRIQQVVRGDSAAYFCASSPGQQETQYFGPGTRLLVL.

The chain is built from TRBV5-1 and TRBJ2-1; D gene unclear. Germline V lookup: CDR1 SGHRS, CDR2 YFSETQ. This CDR3 comprises 17 residues. Trimming took 0 bases from V and 10 from J, leaving 23 bases between them. CDR3: CASSLDETGSSPREQFF. The DNA of the CDR3 is TGCGCCAGCAGCTTGGACGAGACCGGCTCCTCCCCGAGGGAGCAGTTCTTC.

The rearrangement uses TRBV28 and TRBJ2-4; 9 nucleotides agree with TRBD1. Trimming took 3 bases from V and 8 from J; bases not matched to a gene: 8. CDR3 size: 15 residues. Per the germline V gene, CDR1 is MDHEN and CDR2 is SYDVKM. The CDR3 DNA reads as TGTGCCAGCAGTTTCCAGACAGGGGGAGTAGACATTCAGTACTTC. This translates into CASSFQTGGVDIQYF. Full variable domain (remainder filled in from reference TRBV28 and TRBJ2-4): DVKVTQSSRYLVKRTGEKVFLECVQDMDHENMFWYRQDPGLGLRLIYFSYDVKMKEKGDIPEGYSVSREKKERFSLILESASTNQTSMYLCASSFQTGGVDIQYFGAGTRLSVL.

The V call is TRBV9, the J call TRBJ2-3, with D unresolved. Looked up from germline, CDR1 is SGDLS and CDR2 is YYNGEE. V dropped 0 bases and J dropped 2 bases, with 10 bases sitting between them. CDR3 length equals 15 residues. The chain's CDR3 is CASSVGLSPTDTQYF. The DNA of the CDR3 is TGTGCCAGCAGCGTAGGTCTTAGCCCCACAGATACGCAGTATTTT.

The genes are TRBV18 and TRBJ1-6; 8 bases are shared with TRBD1. The CDR3 extends over 15 amino acids. CDR1 is KGHSH and CDR2 is LQKENI in the germline V gene. The V and J ends lost 3 bases and 5 bases, in that order; junction bases with no gene match: 3. CDR3 protein: CASSPGTGNNSPLHF. Here the CDR3 DNA reads TGTGCCAGCTCACCCGGGACAGGCAATAATTCACCCCTCCACTTT.

The rearrangement joins TRBV4-2 to TRBJ2-6; 10 bases agree with TRBD1. This CDR3 has 17 amino acids. Germline V gene sequence: CDR1 LGHNA, CDR2 YNFKEQ. Losses at the gene ends were 1 base for V and 4 bases for J; bases not matched to a gene: 4. CDR3 sequence reads: CASSQGDRGPGANVLTF. As DNA, the CDR3 is TGTGCCAGCAGCCAAGGGGACAGGGGCCCGGGGGCCAACGTCCTGACTTTC.

This clone showed up just once. The V and J genes are TRBV27 and TRBJ2-5; D is unresolved. The V end lost 1 base, the J end lost 1 base, and 13 bases lay between the germline ends. The germline V gene encodes CDR1 MNHEY and CDR2 SMNVEV (reference sequence). The CDR3 loop spans 16 amino acids. CDR3 sequence (DNA): TGTGCCAGCAGTTTATGGGCAGGCGCCCTCCAAGAGACCCAGTACTTC. Translation: CASSLWAGALQETQYF.

This clone was detected once. The chain uses TRBV9 and TRBJ1-2; 8 bases agree with TRBD1. This CDR3 has 14 amino acids. The ends lost 3 bases at V and 4 bases at J; junction bases unmatched: 5. CDR1 and CDR2 (germline): SGDLS, YYNGEE. CDR3 DNA sequence: TGTGCCAGCAGCGCACCAGGGGGCGGCTATGGCTACACCTTC. It specifies CASSAPGGGYGYTF. The whole variable domain, filled in from reference TRBV9 and TRBJ1-2, reads DSGVTQTPKHLITATGQRVTLRCSPRSGDLSVYWYQQSLDQGLQFLIQYYNGEERAKGNILERFSAQQFPDLHSELNLSSLELGDSALYFCASSAPGGGYGYTFGSGTRLTVV.

This chain connects TRBV27 to TRBJ1-1; tentatively, D is TRBD1 (6 bases). The length of the CDR3 is 15 residues. Per germline, CDR1 MNHEY and CDR2 SMNVEV (reference sequence). Trimming removed 0 bases from V and 2 bases from J, with 10 bases in between. CDR3 residues: CASSLSTGVNTEAFF. The CDR3 DNA sequence: TGTGCCAGCAGTTTATCGACAGGCGTTAACACTGAAGCTTTCTTT.

The V and J genes are TRBV15 and TRBJ1-4; unclear D gene. V lost 8 bases, J lost 4 bases, and 20 bases lay in between. CDR1 and CDR2 from the germline V gene are LNHNV and YYDKDF (reference sequence). The CDR3 has 16 residues. The CDR3 spells CATQPQFTGNNEKLFF. The CDR3 nucleotides read TGTGCCACCCAACCTCAATTCACGGGGAATAATGAAAAACTGTTTTTT. Combining the CDR3 with reference TRBV15 and TRBJ1-4 gives the whole variable domain DAMVIQNPRYQVTQFGKPVTLSCSQTLNHNVMYWYQQKSSQAPKLLFHYYDKDFNNEADTPDNFQSRRPNTSFCFLDIRSPGLGDTAMYLCATQPQFTGNNEKLFFGSGTQLSVL.

The chain uses TRBV19 and TRBJ2-7, with D maybe TRBD2 (6 bases). V lost 4 bases to trimming and J lost 3 bases, with 13 bases between them. The CDR3 contains 14 residues. CDR1 is LNHDA and CDR2 is SQIVND in the germline V gene (reference sequence). CDR3 DNA sequence: TGTGCCAGTAGTACGGGGGACTCAAACTACGAGCAGTACTTC. Translating it yields CASSTGDSNYEQYF.

The V call is TRBV6-1, the J call TRBJ2-7; 7 nucleotides agree with TRBD2. The length of the CDR3 is 14 residues. V was pared by 3 bases and J by 4 bases, with 6 bases of the junction left unmatched. Germline CDR1 reads MNHNS; CDR2 reads SASEGT. CDR3 in amino acids: CASSEGGVFYEQYF. The DNA of the CDR3 is TGTGCCAGCAGTGAGGGGGGGGTATTTTACGAGCAGTACTTC.

The V call is TRBV30, the J call TRBJ2-1; perhaps TRBD1 as D (7 bases). Germline CDR1 is GTSNPN and CDR2 is SVGIG (reference sequence). V was trimmed by 0 bases and J by 9 bases, leaving 15 bases between them. The CDR3 covers 14 residues. CDR3 sequence reads: CAWSVNYQGGEQFF. CDR3 DNA sequence: TGTGCCTGGAGTGTAAACTATCAGGGGGGTGAGCAGTTCTTC.

DNA of the CDR3: TGTGCCAGCAGCATCGGGCTTGGGGGGACGAATGAGCAGTTCTTC. Protein: CASSIGLGGTNEQFF. The chain uses TRBV5-8 and TRBJ2-1; D might be TRBD2 (6 bases). V was shortened by 4 bases and J by 7 bases, with 18 bases between the two germline ends. The germline CDR1 and CDR2 sequences are SGHTS and YDEGEE. The length of the CDR3 is 15 residues.

CDR3 nucleotides: TGTGCCAGCAGAGGGGACTATGGCTACACCTTC. It is translated as CASRGDYGYTF. V gene TRBV6-1 combines with J gene TRBJ1-2, with TRBD1 as a possible D gene (5 bases). CDR3 length equals 11 residues. The germline gives CDR1 MNHNS, CDR2 SASEGT. Trimming took off 6 bases at V and 3 bases at J, with 5 bases between the two ends.

The chain carries TRBV6-5 and TRBJ2-2; D is possibly TRBD2 (6 bases). There are 16 residues in the CDR3. Per germline, CDR1 MNHEY and CDR2 SVGAGI. The V gene lost 4 bases and the J gene lost 6 bases, with 18 bases spanning the gap. The CDR3 protein is CASSSHRLEESGELFF. The CDR3 nucleotides read TGTGCCAGCAGTTCCCACAGACTAGAGGAGTCCGGGGAGCTGTTTTTT.

As for this clone: The junction departs from the called germline gene at one end, perhaps through a read error. The chain recombines TRBV6-1 with TRBJ1-3; D is unresolved. The CDR3 runs 15 residues. Germline V gene sequence: CDR1 MNHNS, CDR2 SASEGT. This CDR3 reads CASNEGPRGGNTIYF. CDR3 bases: TGTGCCAGCAATGAAGGGCCCCGCGGGGGAAACACCATATATTTT.

This sequence joins TRBV28 and TRBJ1-2, with no clear D. CDR1 is MDHEN, CDR2 SYDVKM, per germline. V lost 2 bases to trimming and J lost 10 bases, with 20 bases between them. The CDR3 is made up of 15 amino acids. Written as DNA, the CDR3 is TGTGCCAGCAGTTTAGGAGGGCAGGATCTCTACTACTACACCTTC. It is translated as CASSLGGQDLYYYTF.

V usage is TRBV5-1 and J usage is TRBJ2-3, with TRBD2 identical over 10 bases. This CDR3 has 18 amino acids. Trimming took 3 bases from V and 0 from J; bases not matched to a gene: 10. CDR1 is SGHRS, CDR2 YFSETQ, per germline. CDR3 bases: TGCGCCAGCAGCTCATTAGCGGGAGGTGTTACTAGCACAGATACGCAGTATTTT. This codes for CASSSLAGGVTSTDTQYF.

This chain joins TRBV27 and TRBJ2-2; TRBD2 matches at 13 bases. CDR3 length: 17 amino acids. Per germline, CDR1 MNHEY and CDR2 SMNVEV (reference sequence). After removal of 6 bases from V and 2 bases from J, the junction contained 6 bases not matched to a gene. CDR3 in amino acids: CASSPWGLAGNTGELFF. The CDR3 nucleotides read TGTGCCAGCAGCCCCTGGGGACTAGCGGGAAACACCGGGGAGCTGTTTTTT.

The table lists this clone with a count of one. The rearrangement joins TRBV6-1 to TRBJ1-6; no firm D call. The germline V gene encodes CDR1 MNHNS and CDR2 SASEGT. The CDR3 length is 16 residues. Trimming stripped 2 bases from V and 2 bases from J, with 10 bases between. The CDR3 nucleotides are TGTGCCAGCAGTGAAATAATAACAGCCTATAATTCACCCCTCCACTTT. Protein product: CASSEIITAYNSPLHF.

The chain recombines TRBV6-1 with TRBJ1-1; D is unresolved. CDR3 length equals 13 residues. Germline CDR1 and CDR2: MNHNS and SASEGT. V was pared by 7 bases and J by 10 bases, with 19 bases between. CDR3 sequence reads: CASTGGGEVRAFF. The CDR3 region has the DNA TGTGCCAGCACCGGTGGCGGGGAGGTCCGAGCTTTCTTT.

The gene calls are TRBV19 and TRBJ2-1, with D possibly TRBD1 on 6 matching bases. The germline CDR1 and CDR2 sequences are LNHDA and SQIVND (reference sequence). Trimming left V 1 base short and J 10 bases short, with 11 bases between. The CDR3 runs 13 residues. The CDR3 protein is CASSIVTGREQFF. In DNA form, the CDR3 reads TGTGCCAGTAGTATAGTAACAGGGCGAGAGCAGTTCTTC. Looking up the rest from reference TRBV19 and TRBJ2-1 gives the full variable domain: DGGITQSPKYLFRKEGQNVTLSCEQNLNHDAMYWYRQDPGQGLRLIYYSQIVNDFQKGDIAEGYSVSREKKESFPLTVTSAQKNPTAFYLCASSIVTGREQFFGPGTRLTVL.

The CDR3: CASSVNREKLFF. CDR3 sequence (DNA): TGTGCCAGCAGCGTAAACAGGGAAAAACTGTTTTTT. The chain links TRBV6-4 to TRBJ1-4; D is perhaps TRBD1 (5 bases). The CDR3 length is 12 residues. Between the trimmed V and J ends, which lost 6 bases and 8 bases, there was a span of 10 bases. Germline V lookup: CDR1 MRHNA, CDR2 SNTAGT.

The chain joins TRBV5-1 to TRBJ2-4, with 7 bases identical to TRBD2. This CDR3 is 13 amino acids long. With 0 bases clipped from V and 8 bases from J, the junction kept 2 bases outside the gene matches. Germline values: CDR1 SGHRS, CDR2 YFSETQ. CDR3 DNA sequence: TGCGCCAGCAGCTTGGGGAGCGGGGACATTCAGTACTTC. Translation: CASSLGSGDIQYF.

The chain has TRBV30 and TRBJ2-7, with a weak D call TRBD2 (6 bases). The germline V and J ends were trimmed by 8 bases and 7 bases, with 15 bases remaining between them. This CDR3 is built from 11 residues. The V gene's germline CDR1 is GTSNPN and CDR2 SVGIG (reference sequence). CDR3 loop: CAGGTVWEQYF. The CDR3 nucleotides are TGTGCCGGCGGGACGGTGTGGGAGCAGTACTTC.

V gene TRBV9 combines with J gene TRBJ1-1; D is perhaps TRBD1 (5 bases). V lost 4 bases and J lost 3, with 16 bases in between. Germline V CDR1 and CDR2: SGDLS, YYNGEE. The CDR3 loop spans 15 amino acids. CDR3 in DNA: TGTGCCAGCAGCACCCTAGGGGCAGGTTACACTGAAGCTTTCTTT. Protein: CASSTLGAGYTEAFF.

CDR3 sequence (DNA): TGCGCCAGCAGCTTCAGGACTAGCGGGGGGGCATCCGATACGCAGTATTTT. Protein product: CASSFRTSGGASDTQYF. V is TRBV5-1 and J is TRBJ2-3; 15 bases align to TRBD2. The CDR3 runs to 17 residues. CDR1 is SGHRS and CDR2 is YFSETQ in the germline V gene. V lost 2 bases and J lost 6; bases outside the gene matches: 7. Filled out from reference TRBV5-1 and TRBJ2-3, the complete variable domain reads KAGVTQTPRYLIKTRGQQVTLSCSPISGHRSVSWYQQTPGQGLQFLFEYFSETQRNKGNFPGRFSGRQFSNSRSEMNVSTLELGDSALYLCASSFRTSGGASDTQYFGPGTRLTVL.

The chain is built from TRBV19 and TRBJ2-7; 7 nucleotides match TRBD2. The J segment lost 5 bases and the V segment lost 5 bases, leaving 12 bases of the junction unmatched. CDR1 is LNHDA, CDR2 SQIVND, per germline (reference sequence). The CDR3 is 15 amino acids. The CDR3 here is CASSRGERAYHEQYF. The CDR3 DNA sequence: TGTGCCAGTAGTCGGGGGGAGCGGGCGTACCACGAGCAGTACTTC.